This paragraph reports one T cell receptor beta chain. Its target is unknown. Here immunoSEQ multiplex PCR was the method, and the copy in TCRdb shows in-frame clones only, minus some. The data hold about 250,000 clones, with more than 75% observed a single time. In germline, CDR1 is SNHLY, CDR2 FYNNEI. The CDR3 runs 16 residues. V lost 4 bases, J lost 4 bases, and 16 bases lay in between. The data were obtained in a study of cytomegalovirus exposure and HLA in healthy donors. Study findings and constraints: Some TCR beta chains (roughly 160 of them) were listed as cytomegalovirus-associated. The dataset shows that most TCR sequences were rare, while some public TCRs occurred in many donors.

The receptor comes from a man younger than 35 in good health and CMV-seropositive. The chain joins TRBV2 to TRBJ1-4; perhaps TRBD1 as D (5 bases). The sequencing sample was made of PBMCs. Here the CDR3 reads CASSGQGTGNNEKLFF. CDR3 DNA sequence: TGTGCCAGCAGTGGGCAGGGCACTGGTAATAATGAAAAACTGTTTTTT.